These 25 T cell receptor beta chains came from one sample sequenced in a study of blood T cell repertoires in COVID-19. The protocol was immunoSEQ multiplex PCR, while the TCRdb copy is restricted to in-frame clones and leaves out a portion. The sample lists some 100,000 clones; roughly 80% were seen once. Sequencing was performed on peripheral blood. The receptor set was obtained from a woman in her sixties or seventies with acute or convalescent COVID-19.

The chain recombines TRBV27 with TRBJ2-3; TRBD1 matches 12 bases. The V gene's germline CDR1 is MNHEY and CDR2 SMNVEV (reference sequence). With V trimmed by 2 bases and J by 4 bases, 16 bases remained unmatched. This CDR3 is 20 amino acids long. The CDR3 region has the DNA TGTGCCAGCAGTTTAGCGTCGGGACAGGGGGCGGTACAAGGTCCAGATACGCAGTATTTT. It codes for CASSLASGQGAVQGPDTQYF.

Here the CDR3 DNA reads TGTGCCAGCAGTGGGAGAGCCAGCACCATATATTTT. This sequence encodes CASSGRASTIYF. The chain is built from TRBV2 and TRBJ1-3, with unresolved D. CDR1 is SNHLY, CDR2 FYNNEI, per germline. There are 12 residues in the CDR3. V lost 4 bases to trimming and J lost 9 bases, with 10 bases between them.

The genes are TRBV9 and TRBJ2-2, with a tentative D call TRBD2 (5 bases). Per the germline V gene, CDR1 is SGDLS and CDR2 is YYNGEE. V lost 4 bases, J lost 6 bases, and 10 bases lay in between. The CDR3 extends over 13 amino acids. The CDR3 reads CASSKEGSGELFF. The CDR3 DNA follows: TGTGCCAGCAGCAAAGAGGGATCCGGGGAGCTGTTTTTT. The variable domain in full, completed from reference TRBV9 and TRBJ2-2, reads DSGVTQTPKHLITATGQRVTLRCSPRSGDLSVYWYQQSLDQGLQFLIQYYNGEERAKGNILERFSAQQFPDLHSELNLSSLELGDSALYFCASSKEGSGELFFGEGSRLTVL.

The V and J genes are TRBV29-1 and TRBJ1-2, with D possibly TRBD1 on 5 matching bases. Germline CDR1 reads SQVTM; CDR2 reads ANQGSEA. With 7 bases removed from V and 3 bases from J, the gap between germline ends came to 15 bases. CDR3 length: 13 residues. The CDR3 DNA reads TGCAGCGCCCTCCTCACGGGGGACTATGGCTACACCTTC. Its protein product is CSALLTGDYGYTF.

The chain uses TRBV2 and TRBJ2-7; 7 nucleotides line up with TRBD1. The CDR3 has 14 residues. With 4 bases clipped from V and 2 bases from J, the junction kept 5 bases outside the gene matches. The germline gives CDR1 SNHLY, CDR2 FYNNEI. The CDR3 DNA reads TGTGCCAGCAGTGGCGTCCAGGGGGCCTACGAGCAGTACTTC. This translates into CASSGVQGAYEQYF.

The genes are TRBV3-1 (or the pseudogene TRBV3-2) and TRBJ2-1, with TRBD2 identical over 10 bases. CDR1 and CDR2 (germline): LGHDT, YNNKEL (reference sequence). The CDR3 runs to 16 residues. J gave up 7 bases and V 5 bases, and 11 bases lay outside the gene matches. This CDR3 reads CASSGLAGGKWNEQFF. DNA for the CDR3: TGTGCCAGCAGCGGCTTAGCGGGGGGAAAGTGGAATGAGCAGTTCTTC.

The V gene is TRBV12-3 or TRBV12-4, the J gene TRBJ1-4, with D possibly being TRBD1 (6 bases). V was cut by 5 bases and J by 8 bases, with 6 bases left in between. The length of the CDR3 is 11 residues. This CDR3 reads CASSQGEKLFF. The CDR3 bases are TGTGCCAGCAGTCAGGGGGAAAAACTGTTTTTT.

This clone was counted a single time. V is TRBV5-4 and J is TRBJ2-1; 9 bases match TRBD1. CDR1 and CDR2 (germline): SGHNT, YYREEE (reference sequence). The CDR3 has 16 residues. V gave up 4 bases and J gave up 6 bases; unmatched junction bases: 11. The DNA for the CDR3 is TGTGCCAGCAGCCGGTACCGGGACAGGGTCTCCAATGAGCAGTTCTTC. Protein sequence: CASSRYRDRVSNEQFF.

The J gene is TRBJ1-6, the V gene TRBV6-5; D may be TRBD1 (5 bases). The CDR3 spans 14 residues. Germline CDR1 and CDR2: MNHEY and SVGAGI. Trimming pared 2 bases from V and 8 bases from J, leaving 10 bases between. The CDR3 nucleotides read TGTGCCAGCAGTTACCGGGGGTTTGATTCACCCCTCCACTTT. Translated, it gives CASSYRGFDSPLHF.

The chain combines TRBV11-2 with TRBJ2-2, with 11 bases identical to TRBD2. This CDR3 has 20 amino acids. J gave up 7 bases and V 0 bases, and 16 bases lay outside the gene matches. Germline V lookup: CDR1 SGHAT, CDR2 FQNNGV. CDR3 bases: TGTGCCAGCAGCTTAGATCGAGAACGACTAGCGGGGAGGTCCGGCGGGGAGCTGTTTTTT. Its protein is CASSLDRERLAGRSGGELFF.

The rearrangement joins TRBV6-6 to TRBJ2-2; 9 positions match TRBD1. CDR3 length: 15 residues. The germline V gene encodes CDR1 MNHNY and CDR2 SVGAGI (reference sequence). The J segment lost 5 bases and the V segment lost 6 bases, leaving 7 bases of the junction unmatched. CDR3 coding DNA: TGTGCCAGCAGCTCCGGGACAGGGTGGACCGGGGAGCTGTTTTTT. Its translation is CASSSGTGWTGELFF.

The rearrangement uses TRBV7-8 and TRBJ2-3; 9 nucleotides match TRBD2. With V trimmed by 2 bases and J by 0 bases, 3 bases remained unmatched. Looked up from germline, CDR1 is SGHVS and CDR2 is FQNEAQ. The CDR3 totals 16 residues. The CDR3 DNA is TGTGCCAGCAGCTTAACGCGGGGGGGAAGCACAGATACGCAGTATTTT. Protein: CASSLTRGGSTDTQYF.

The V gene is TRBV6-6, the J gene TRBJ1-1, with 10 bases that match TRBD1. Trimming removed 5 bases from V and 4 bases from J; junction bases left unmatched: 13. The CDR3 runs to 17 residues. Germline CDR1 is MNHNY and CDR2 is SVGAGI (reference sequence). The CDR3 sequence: CASSQTFATGGITEAFF. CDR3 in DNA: TGTGCCAGCAGTCAAACCTTCGCGACAGGGGGCATCACTGAAGCTTTCTTT.

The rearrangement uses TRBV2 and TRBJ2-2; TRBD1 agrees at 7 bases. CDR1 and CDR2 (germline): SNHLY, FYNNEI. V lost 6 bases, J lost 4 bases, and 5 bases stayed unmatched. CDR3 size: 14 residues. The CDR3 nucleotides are TGTGCCAGCAGGGGGACAGTTTCCACCGGGGAGCTGTTTTTT. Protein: CASRGTVSTGELFF.

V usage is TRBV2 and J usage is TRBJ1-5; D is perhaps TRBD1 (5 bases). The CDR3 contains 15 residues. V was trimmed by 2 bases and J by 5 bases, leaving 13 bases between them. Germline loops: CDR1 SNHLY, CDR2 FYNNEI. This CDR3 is CASSEQDRLDQPQHF. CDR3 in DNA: TGTGCCAGCAGTGAACAAGACAGATTGGATCAGCCCCAGCATTTT.

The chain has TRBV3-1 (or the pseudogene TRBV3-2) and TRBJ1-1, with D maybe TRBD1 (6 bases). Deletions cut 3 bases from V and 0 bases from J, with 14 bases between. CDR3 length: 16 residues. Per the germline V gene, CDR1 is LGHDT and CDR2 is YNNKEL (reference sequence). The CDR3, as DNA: TGTGCCAGCAGCCAGAAGGGGGGGGGACTGAACACTGAAGCTTTCTTT. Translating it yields CASSQKGGGLNTEAFF.

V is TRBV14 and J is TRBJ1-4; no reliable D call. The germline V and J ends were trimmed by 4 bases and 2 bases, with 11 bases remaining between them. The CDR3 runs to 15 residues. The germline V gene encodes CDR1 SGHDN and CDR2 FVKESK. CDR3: CASSLSPGTNEKLFF. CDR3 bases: TGTGCCAGCAGCCTCAGTCCGGGGACTAATGAAAAACTGTTTTTT.

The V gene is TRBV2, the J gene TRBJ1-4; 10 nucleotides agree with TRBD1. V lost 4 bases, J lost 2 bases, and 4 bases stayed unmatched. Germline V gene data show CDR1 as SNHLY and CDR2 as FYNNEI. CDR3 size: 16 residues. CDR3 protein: CASSADRGHTNEKLFF. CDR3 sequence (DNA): TGTGCCAGCAGTGCCGACAGGGGGCATACTAATGAAAAACTGTTTTTT.

The DNA of the CDR3 is TGTGCCAGCAGTGAATCGCGGGGACAAGAGACCCAGTACTTC. This translates into CASSESRGQETQYF. The rearrangement joins TRBV2 to TRBJ2-5; the D gene is possibly TRBD2 (6 bases). Trimming left V 2 bases short and J 2 bases short, with 9 bases between. CDR3 length: 14 residues. Germline CDR1 and CDR2: SNHLY and FYNNEI.

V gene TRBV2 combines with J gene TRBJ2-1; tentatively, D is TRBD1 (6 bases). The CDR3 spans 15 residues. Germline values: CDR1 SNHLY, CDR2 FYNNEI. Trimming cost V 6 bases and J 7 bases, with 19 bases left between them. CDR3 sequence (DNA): TGTGCCAGCAGGGAATTCAGGGGTTCGGGGAATGAGCAGTTCTTC. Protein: CASREFRGSGNEQFF.

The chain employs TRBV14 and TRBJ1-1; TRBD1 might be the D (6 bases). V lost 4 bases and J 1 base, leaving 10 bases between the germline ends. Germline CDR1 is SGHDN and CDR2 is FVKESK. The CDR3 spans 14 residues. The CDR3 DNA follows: TGTGCCAGCAGCCTACAAGGGGGGAACACTGAAGCTTTCTTT. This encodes CASSLQGGNTEAFF.

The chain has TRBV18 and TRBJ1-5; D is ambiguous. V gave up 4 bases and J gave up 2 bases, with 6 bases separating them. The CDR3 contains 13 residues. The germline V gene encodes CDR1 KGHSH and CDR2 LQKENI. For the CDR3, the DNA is TGTGCCAGCTCACAAAGCCGCAATCAGCCCCAGCATTTT. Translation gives CASSQSRNQPQHF.

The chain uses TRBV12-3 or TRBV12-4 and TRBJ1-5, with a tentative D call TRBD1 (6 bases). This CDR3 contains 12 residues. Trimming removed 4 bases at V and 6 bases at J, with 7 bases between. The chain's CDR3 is CASSSTGQPQHF. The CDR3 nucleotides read TGTGCCAGCAGTTCGACAGGTCAGCCCCAGCATTTT.

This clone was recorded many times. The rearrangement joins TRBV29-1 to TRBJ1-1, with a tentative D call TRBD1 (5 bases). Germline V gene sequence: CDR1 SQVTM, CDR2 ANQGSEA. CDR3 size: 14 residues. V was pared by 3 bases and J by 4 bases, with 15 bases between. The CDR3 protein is CSVDPHAGRTEAFF. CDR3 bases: TGCAGCGTTGATCCCCACGCGGGGCGCACTGAAGCTTTCTTT.

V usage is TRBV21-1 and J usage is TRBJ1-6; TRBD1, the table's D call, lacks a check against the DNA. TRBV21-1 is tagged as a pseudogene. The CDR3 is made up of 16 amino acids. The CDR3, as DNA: TGTGCCAGCAGCAAAGTAGGTAGGCAGGGTGGTTCACCCCTCCACTTT. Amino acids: CASSKVGRQGGSPLHF.